These 15 T cell receptor beta chains originate from one sample sequenced in a study of blood T cell repertoires in COVID-19. Clones were read by immunoSEQ multiplex PCR, and TCRdb kept only the in-frame ones, dropping some. This table has 150,000 to 200,000 clones, roughly 80% appearing once. Source material: PBMCs or T cells enriched from blood (not recorded which). The receptors stem from a man aged 35 to 55 who had recovered from COVID-19.

The chain carries TRBV2 and TRBJ1-1, with D possibly TRBD1 on 6 matching bases. Germline CDR1 SNHLY, CDR2 FYNNEI. The CDR3 spans 20 residues. Trimming took 3 bases from V and 3 from J, leaving 29 bases between them. This CDR3 reads CASSDRRLMSGGAWDTEAFF. The CDR3 region has the DNA TGTGCCAGCAGTGATCGCCGGTTAATGAGTGGGGGCGCGTGGGACACTGAAGCTTTCTTT.

The gene calls are TRBV9 and TRBJ2-3; 10 nucleotides agree with TRBD2. The CDR3 is 16 amino acids. The germline V gene has CDR1 SGDLS and CDR2 YYNGEE. V was clipped by 4 bases and J by 2 bases; unmatched bases: 7. The CDR3 nucleotides are TGTGCCAGCAGCCCCGTACTAGCGGGAATCACAGATACGCAGTATTTT. Encoded protein: CASSPVLAGITDTQYF.

The chain links TRBV6-6 to TRBJ1-5; tentative D call: TRBD1 (6 bases). The V gene lost 6 bases and the J gene lost 2 bases, with 14 bases spanning the gap. Germline CDR1 is MNHNY and CDR2 is SVGAGI (reference sequence). CDR3 length: 15 amino acids. The CDR3 DNA is TGTGCCAGCAGGGGGCCCAGACAGGGCAATCAGCCCCAGCATTTT. It specifies CASRGPRQGNQPQHF.

This chain uses TRBV28 with TRBJ1-1; 7 nucleotides agree with TRBD1. Germline CDR1 MDHEN, CDR2 SYDVKM. The CDR3 is 14 residues long. V lost 6 bases, J lost 1 base, and 5 bases stayed unmatched. In DNA form, the CDR3 reads TGTGCCAGCAGAACGGACAGGAGGAACACTGAAGCTTTCTTT. Amino acid sequence: CASRTDRRNTEAFF.

The chain employs TRBV10-3 and TRBJ2-1, with 9 bases aligning to TRBD2. The germline V gene encodes CDR1 ENHRY and CDR2 SYGVKD. Losses at the gene ends were 4 bases for V and 7 bases for J; bases not matched to a gene: 11. The CDR3 consists of 16 residues. The CDR3 reads CAISALIAGGPNEQFF. CDR3 coding DNA: TGTGCCATCAGTGCCCTAATCGCGGGAGGGCCGAATGAGCAGTTCTTC.

The V and J genes are TRBV7-9 and TRBJ1-1; 9 bases align to TRBD1. CDR3 size: 16 residues. The germline V gene has CDR1 SEHNR and CDR2 FQNEAQ (reference sequence). J was trimmed by 2 bases and V by 5 bases; bases with no gene match: 9. The CDR3 reads CASSAYPGQGNTEAFF. The CDR3 DNA sequence: TGTGCCAGCAGCGCCTATCCGGGACAGGGTAACACTGAAGCTTTCTTT.

The chain couples TRBV11-3 to TRBJ2-5; 12 bases are a match to TRBD2. V dropped 5 bases and J dropped 9; count of bases not matched to a gene: 7. This CDR3 has 14 amino acids. Germline-derived CDR1 and CDR2 are SGHNT and YENEEA. The CDR3 coding sequence is TGTGCCAGCAGCCCTGGACTAGCGGGAAAGCCCCAGTACTTC. Protein sequence: CASSPGLAGKPQYF.

This chain joins TRBV27 and TRBJ2-7, with D possibly TRBD2 on 5 matching bases. V lost 6 bases, J lost 7 bases, and 19 bases lay in between. The CDR3 is 14 residues long. Germline CDR1 and CDR2: MNHEY and SMNVEV (reference sequence). CDR3 DNA sequence: TGTGCCAGCAGCTACGTTTGGAGGCTTCGGGAGCAGTACGTC. This codes for CASSYVWRLREQYV.

The rearrangement links TRBV5-4 to TRBJ2-7; 10 bases are shared with TRBD1. The germline V gene encodes CDR1 SGHNT and CDR2 YYREEE (reference sequence). This CDR3 has 16 residues. J gave up 7 bases and V 0 bases, and 10 bases lay outside the gene matches. DNA for the CDR3: TGTGCCAGCAGCTTGGAAGTTGCAGGACAGGGGGGAGAGCAGTACTTC. It yields the protein CASSLEVAGQGGEQYF.

V gene TRBV29-1 combines with J gene TRBJ2-1, with 9 bases fitting TRBD2. The CDR3 is 14 amino acids. V was clipped by 3 bases and J by 4 bases; unmatched bases: 4. Germline-derived CDR1 and CDR2 are SQVTM and ANQGSEA. The CDR3 reads CSVEAGGSYNEQFF. In DNA, the CDR3 is TGCAGCGTTGAGGCGGGAGGGTCTTACAATGAGCAGTTCTTC.

The rearrangement uses TRBV7-2 and TRBJ1-1; unclear D gene. Trimming stripped 0 bases from V and 5 bases from J, with 13 bases between. CDR3 size: 15 residues. Germline CDR1 and CDR2: SGHTA and FQGNSA. The DNA of the CDR3 is TGTGCCAGCAGCTTAGCAGATAGTTTTAATACTGAAGCTTTCTTT. Protein sequence: CASSLADSFNTEAFF.

This chain joins TRBV9 and TRBJ2-2, with TRBD2 identical over 12 bases. There are 16 residues in the CDR3. Germline values: CDR1 SGDLS, CDR2 YYNGEE. With 4 bases clipped from V and 3 bases from J, the junction kept 4 bases outside the gene matches. The CDR3 nucleotides read TGTGCCAGCAGCCGGGGACTAGCGGGTTACACCGGGGAGCTGTTTTTT. Protein product: CASSRGLAGYTGELFF.

The chain recombines TRBV19 with TRBJ1-6; D perhaps matches TRBD1 (5 bases). Trimming cost V 5 bases and J 10 bases, with 18 bases left between them. CDR3 length equals 15 residues. Per the germline V gene, CDR1 is LNHDA and CDR2 is SQIVND (reference sequence). Here the CDR3 DNA reads TGTGCCAGTAGTCCCCTGGGCGGGGCGGGATCACCCCTCCACTTT. It is translated as CASSPLGGAGSPLHF.

The chain is built from TRBV4-2 and TRBJ2-5; 7 bases agree with TRBD2. This CDR3 contains 16 residues. With V trimmed by 2 bases and J by 4 bases, 10 bases remained unmatched. In germline, CDR1 is LGHNA, CDR2 YNFKEQ. This CDR3 reads CASSQFSASGGETQYF. For the CDR3, the DNA is TGTGCCAGCAGCCAATTCAGCGCTAGCGGAGGAGAGACCCAGTACTTC.

This chain connects TRBV6-1 to TRBJ2-6, with 7 bases matching TRBD2. The CDR3 runs to 18 residues. The V gene end was trimmed by 0 bases and the J gene end by 1 base; junction bases not matched to a gene: 6. Germline CDR1 is MNHNS and CDR2 is SASEGT. The CDR3 DNA sequence: TGTGCCAGCAGTGAAGCGCCGAGCGGGATATCTGGGGCCAACGTCCTGACTTTC. Amino acid sequence: CASSEAPSGISGANVLTF.